The 3 T cell receptor beta chains listed next were all sequenced from one sample in a study of cytomegalovirus exposure and HLA in healthy donors. 60 Vbeta and 13 Jbeta primers were used in PCR. This table comes from immunoSEQ multiplex PCR, and its TCRdb copy is limited to in-frame clones, with some not included. The repertoire holds about 60,000 clones, with just under 80% as singletons. The sequenced sample consisted of PBMCs. Every receptor here comes from a woman aged 25 to 39 in good health and CMV-seronegative.

A remark on this clone: The germline gene is not matched at one end of the junction; a read error may be the cause. The rearrangement links TRBV7-9 to TRBJ2-3; TRBD1 matches at 8 bases. CDR3 length equals 17 residues. Germline CDR1 is SEHNR and CDR2 is FQNEAQ (reference sequence). The CDR3 spells CASSLADRGIATDTQYF. The CDR3 region has the DNA TGTGCCAGCAGCCTAGCCGACAGGGGCATTGCCACAGATACGCAGTATTTT.

The chain has TRBV11-2 and TRBJ2-1, with 16 bases lining up with TRBD2. CDR1 SGHAT and CDR2 FQNNGV come from the germline V gene. V dropped 1 base and J dropped 7; count of bases not matched to a gene: 7. CDR3 length: 18 residues. DNA for the CDR3: TGTGCCAGCAGCTTAGCTGGGACTAGCGGGGGGGCCGGGAATGAGCAGTTCTTC. Translated: CASSLAGTSGGAGNEQFF. Looking up the rest from reference TRBV11-2 and TRBJ2-1 gives the full variable domain: EAGVAQSPRYKIIEKRQSVAFWCNPISGHATLYWYQQILGQGPKLLIQFQNNGVVDDSQLPKDRFSAERLKGVDSTLKIQPAKLEDSAVYLCASSLAGTSGGAGNEQFFGPGTRLTVL.

This chain links TRBV6-5 with TRBJ1-2; the D gene is possibly TRBD1 (6 bases). Trimming pared 6 bases from V and 1 base from J, leaving 15 bases between. This CDR3 spans 15 amino acids. Per germline, CDR1 MNHEY and CDR2 SVGAGI. CDR3 residues: CASSPGYRDNYGYTF. In nucleotides, the CDR3 is TGTGCCAGCAGCCCAGGGTACAGGGATAACTATGGCTACACCTTC.